Below, 24 T cell receptor beta chains from the same sample are listed, as sequenced in a study of blood T cell repertoires in COVID-19 (TCRdb year 2020). Library preparation used the immunoSEQ multiplex PCR assay. The clones in this table, taken by TCRdb from immuneACCESS, are in-frame only. Not every clone is retained; where verified, under half of the shortfall comes from an unresolved V gene, and the cause of the rest is unknown. For this sample the table gives around 52,000 clones, of which roughly 87% were detected only once. The ten top clones hold around 21% of the sample. The source material was peripheral blood. The origin of the receptors is a woman aged 80 or older with COVID-19, enrolled during active disease.

This sequence joins TRBV5-6 and TRBJ1-1; 10 bases fit TRBD1. The V segment lost 4 bases and the J segment 6 bases; nucleotides outside the gene matches: 6. Germline V gene sequence: CDR1 SGHDT, CDR2 YYEEEE. The CDR3 length is 14 residues. The DNA of the CDR3 is TGTGCCAGCAGCCGCCAAGGGACAGGGGCTGAAGCTTTCTTT. As protein: CASSRQGTGAEAFF.

The rearrangement links TRBV10-3 to TRBJ2-3, with D possibly TRBD2 on 5 matching bases. The CDR3 is made up of 20 amino acids. The V gene's germline CDR1 is ENHRY and CDR2 SYGVKD. V gave up 8 bases and J gave up 0 bases, with 30 bases separating them. The chain's CDR3 is CAISASPDQRTVKSTDTQYF. DNA for the CDR3: TGTGCCATCTCGGCTAGCCCAGACCAAAGAACTGTAAAAAGCACAGATACGCAGTATTTT.

This chain joins TRBV5-6 and TRBJ2-2; 9 bases are a match to TRBD1. The CDR3 has 16 amino acids. Germline lookup yields CDR1 SGHDT and CDR2 YYEEEE. Unmatched junction bases numbered 11, after V lost 4 bases and J lost 7 bases. The CDR3 region has the DNA TGTGCCAGCAGCAGATCCGGGACAGGGAGAATCGGGGAGCTGTTTTTT. Protein: CASSRSGTGRIGELFF.

The chain joins TRBV19 to TRBJ1-4; 7 bases are shared with TRBD1. J was trimmed by 0 bases and V by 7 bases; bases with no gene match: 14. CDR3 length equals 18 residues. The germline CDR1 and CDR2 sequences are LNHDA and SQIVND (reference sequence). In DNA form, the CDR3 reads TGTGCCAGTACCGCCGGGACAGCAGTCCTTGCAACTAATGAAAAACTGTTTTTT. Translated, it gives CASTAGTAVLATNEKLFF.

This chain joins TRBV7-2 and TRBJ1-2; 8 bases are a match to TRBD1. CDR1 and CDR2 (germline): SGHTA, FQGNSA. This CDR3 contains 14 residues. V was clipped by 5 bases and J by 7 bases; unmatched bases: 9. CDR3 residues: CASSPGQGGRGYTF. The CDR3 DNA is TGTGCCAGCAGCCCTGGACAGGGAGGCCGTGGCTACACCTTC.

The chain has TRBV29-1 and TRBJ2-1; D is undetermined. Germline V gene data show CDR1 as SQVTM and CDR2 as ANQGSEA. This CDR3 region has 12 residues. As DNA, the CDR3 is TGCAGTGGGCGTACTCTGGCGAATGAGCAGTTCTTC. It specifies CSGRTLANEQFF.

CDR3 region: CASSSRLAGVRGRESTDTQYF. In nucleotides, the CDR3 is TGTGCCAGCAGTTCCAGATTAGCGGGGGTCCGCGGGCGGGAGAGCACAGATACGCAGTATTTT. The chain has TRBV27 and TRBJ2-3; TRBD2 matches 9 bases. The CDR3 extends over 21 amino acids. Germline loops: CDR1 MNHEY, CDR2 SMNVEV (reference sequence). Trimming at V came to 4 bases and at J to 0 bases, leaving 20 bases not matched to a gene.

V usage is TRBV2 and J usage is TRBJ2-5, with 10 bases lining up with TRBD2. The CDR3 contains 19 residues. V lost 4 bases, J lost 5 bases, and 19 bases stayed unmatched. Germline CDR1 and CDR2: SNHLY and FYNNEI. Here the CDR3 DNA reads TGTGCCAGCAGTGCCCCGGGGGTACTAGCGGGATTCATGGGGGAGACCCAGTACTTC. Translating gives CASSAPGVLAGFMGETQYF.

This chain joins TRBV20-1 and TRBJ2-3; D might be TRBD2 (6 bases). CDR1 is DFQATT, CDR2 SNEGSKA, per germline (reference sequence). This CDR3 comprises 16 residues. The V gene lost 3 bases and the J gene lost 2 bases, with 18 bases spanning the gap. The CDR3 is CSASPMTSGTTDTQYF. The CDR3 bases are TGCAGTGCTAGTCCCATGACTAGTGGGACCACAGATACGCAGTATTTT.

The gene calls are TRBV11-2 and TRBJ1-3; D not certain. The germline V gene has CDR1 SGHAT and CDR2 FQNNGV. The CDR3 totals 13 residues. Trimming took off 1 base at V and 4 bases at J, with 5 bases between the two ends. The CDR3 DNA is TGTGCCAGCAGCTTAGCGGGGGGAAACACCATATATTTT. It yields the protein CASSLAGGNTIYF.

This chain connects TRBV7-2 to TRBJ1-5; no firm D call. Germline assignment: CDR1 SGHTA and CDR2 FQGNSA. CDR3 length: 15 residues. V dropped 4 bases and J dropped 7 bases, with 17 bases sitting between them. The CDR3 DNA reads TGTGCCAGCAGCTCGGTGGGAGGGAGCGGGCAGCCCCAGCATTTT. The encoded protein is CASSSVGGSGQPQHF.

CDR3 DNA sequence: TGTGCCTCCTCCCGGGACAGGGTGGGAAAACTGTTTTTT. Protein sequence: CASSRDRVGKLFF. The chain links TRBV30 to TRBJ1-4; 9 bases are shared with TRBD1. Trimming cost V 7 bases and J 10 bases; bases outside gene matches: 10. Germline loops: CDR1 GTSNPN, CDR2 SVGIG (reference sequence). The CDR3 has 13 amino acids. The full variable domain, in which reference TRBV30 and TRBJ1-4 provide the parts outside the CDR3, is SQTIHQWPATLVQPVGSPLSLECTVEGTSNPNLYWYRQAAGRGLQLLFYSVGIGQISSEVPQNLSASRPQDRQFILSSKKLLLSDSGFYLCASSRDRVGKLFFGSGTQLSVL.

The J gene is TRBJ2-2, the V gene TRBV6-5, with TRBD1 matching over 10 bases. CDR3 length: 14 residues. Trimming removed 8 bases from V and 5 bases from J; junction bases left unmatched: 5. CDR1 is MNHEY and CDR2 is SVGAGI in the germline V gene. CDR3 DNA: TGTGCCAGCCATCGGACAGGGGGGACCGGGGAGCTGTTTTTT. It translates to CASHRTGGTGELFF.

Note on this clone: One junction end does not reproduce the germline sequence, and a read error may be involved. This chain joins TRBV2 and TRBJ2-4; D not certain. Germline V gives CDR1 SNHLY, CDR2 FYNNEI. This CDR3 is built from 10 residues. CDR3 coding DNA: TGTGCCAGCAGTGAGAACATTCCGTACTTC. Amino acid sequence: CASSENIPYF.

The rearrangement links TRBV10-1 to TRBJ2-5; 7 bases are shared with TRBD1. The CDR3 has 14 amino acids. The V segment lost 7 bases and the J segment 4 bases; nucleotides outside the gene matches: 9. CDR1 and CDR2 from the germline V gene are WNHNN and SYGVQD (reference sequence). The CDR3 DNA is TGCGCCAGCACCCCAGGGGGATCCACAGAGACCCAGTACTTC. Encoded protein: CASTPGGSTETQYF.

The chain joins TRBV28 to TRBJ2-5; the match to TRBD2 covers 11 bases. The CDR3 covers 15 residues. J lost 5 bases, V lost 7 bases, and 9 bases had no gene match. Germline CDR1 is MDHEN and CDR2 is SYDVKM. The CDR3 spells CASTSGLAGSETQYF. Written as DNA, the CDR3 is TGTGCCAGCACCTCCGGACTAGCGGGTTCTGAGACCCAGTACTTC. Drawing the rest from reference TRBV28 and TRBJ2-5, the complete variable domain is DVKVTQSSRYLVKRTGEKVFLECVQDMDHENMFWYRQDPGLGLRLIYFSYDVKMKEKGDIPEGYSVSREKKERFSLILESASTNQTSMYLCASTSGLAGSETQYFGPGTRLLVL.

As for this clone: The final CDR3 position lacks the conserved phenylalanine or tryptophan, pointing to a likely read error. It is unclear where the CDR3 begins or ends on the DNA, so no DNA is shown, and the CDR3 is as TCRdb lists it. The chain joins TRBV2 to TRBJ1-2; the listed D gene, TRBD1, was not tested against the DNA. In germline, CDR1 is SNHLY, CDR2 FYNNEI. The CDR3 length is 14 residues, termini included. CDR3 sequence reads: CASSEAWTGLRSGI.

The rearrangement links TRBV7-3 to TRBJ1-2, with 12 nucleotides matching TRBD1. Unmatched junction bases numbered 14, after V lost 4 bases and J lost 5 bases. The CDR3 length is 18 residues. Germline loops: CDR1 SGHTA, CDR2 FQGTGA. CDR3 in amino acids: CASSSSSRDRGQVYGYTF. DNA for the CDR3: TGTGCCAGCAGCTCGTCATCCCGGGACAGGGGGCAGGTTTATGGCTACACCTTC.

The chain couples TRBV6-5 to TRBJ1-2, with D maybe TRBD1 (5 bases). The CDR3 runs to 12 residues. Per the germline V gene, CDR1 is MNHEY and CDR2 is SVGAGI. Between the trimmed V and J ends, which lost 8 bases and 2 bases, there was a span of 9 bases. CDR3: CASQDTNYGYTF. The CDR3 bases are TGTGCCAGCCAGGACACCAACTATGGCTACACCTTC.

CDR3: CASSPTRTGPIYF. CDR3 bases: TGTGCCAGCAGCCCTACCCGGACAGGGCCGATATATTTT. The V call is TRBV3-1 (or the pseudogene TRBV3-2), the J call TRBJ1-3; 8 bases align to TRBD1. From germline, CDR1 is LGHDT and CDR2 YNNKEL (reference sequence). CDR3 length: 13 residues. V was clipped by 4 bases and J by 13 bases; unmatched bases: 9.

The chain combines TRBV19 with TRBJ2-5; 7 nucleotides align to TRBD1. Germline V gene data show CDR1 as LNHDA and CDR2 as SQIVND (reference sequence). This CDR3 region has 15 residues. V gave up 8 bases and J gave up 4 bases; unmatched junction bases: 13. CDR3 amino acids: CASSPGQSFGETQYF. The CDR3 DNA is TGTGCCAGTTCACCGGGACAGAGCTTCGGAGAGACCCAGTACTTC. Together with reference TRBV19 and TRBJ2-5, the CDR3 gives the full variable domain: DGGITQSPKYLFRKEGQNVTLSCEQNLNHDAMYWYRQDPGQGLRLIYYSQIVNDFQKGDIAEGYSVSREKKESFPLTVTSAQKNPTAFYLCASSPGQSFGETQYFGPGTRLLVL.

As DNA, the CDR3 is TGCGCCAGCAGCCGGACAGGTGTTAACACTGAAGCTTTCTTT. It is translated as CASSRTGVNTEAFF. The rearrangement joins TRBV5-1 to TRBJ1-1; 7 bases are shared with TRBD1. CDR1 SGHRS and CDR2 YFSETQ come from the germline V gene. V lost 4 bases and J lost 2; bases outside the gene matches: 5. This CDR3 is 14 amino acids long.

Here the CDR3 DNA reads TGCGCCAGCAGCCCACCGGGACAGGGGTTAGAACGGGAGACCCAGTACTTC. It encodes CASSPPGQGLERETQYF. V usage is TRBV5-1 and J usage is TRBJ2-5; 10 bases agree with TRBD1. In germline, CDR1 is SGHRS, CDR2 YFSETQ. The CDR3 loop spans 17 amino acids. Germline trimming cut 4 bases from V and 5 bases from J; bases unmatched to any gene: 14.

The chain joins TRBV9 to TRBJ2-5; 8 bases line up with TRBD1. The germline gives CDR1 SGDLS, CDR2 YYNGEE. The V gene end was trimmed by 0 bases and the J gene end by 1 base; junction bases not matched to a gene: 5. This CDR3 spans 16 amino acids. CDR3 nucleotide sequence: TGTGCCAGCAGCGTAGCTACTGACAGGGGCCAAGAGACCCAGTACTTC. It yields the protein CASSVATDRGQETQYF.